These 32 T cell receptor beta chains share one sample of origin, sequenced in a study of cytomegalovirus exposure and HLA in healthy donors. Sequenced by immunoSEQ multiplex PCR; TCRdb stores in-frame clones only, minus some. The table shows some 170,000 clones, with approximately 90% occurring only once. The source material was PBMCs. Source of these receptors: a woman younger than 45 in good health and CMV-seronegative.

Only a few counts were recorded for this clone. The rearrangement links TRBV4-3 to TRBJ2-3, with D perhaps matching TRBD2 (6 bases). CDR1 is LGHNA, CDR2 YSLEER, per germline. The CDR3 contains 16 residues. Between the trimmed V and J ends, which lost 3 bases and 6 bases, there was a span of 19 bases. The CDR3 DNA reads as TGCGCCAGCAGCCATGGGAACAAACCGGGGGTCGATACGCAGTATTTT. Translation: CASSHGNKPGVDTQYF.

The V and J genes are TRBV4-3 and TRBJ2-7; D gene uncertain. Germline loops: CDR1 LGHNA, CDR2 YSLEER. This CDR3 contains 14 residues. V was trimmed by 1 base and J by 1 base, leaving 8 bases between them. This CDR3 reads CASSQAPGSYEQYF. Here the CDR3 DNA reads TGCGCCAGCAGCCAAGCCCCCGGTTCCTACGAGCAGTACTTC.

The V call is TRBV7-2, the J call TRBJ2-7, with TRBD1 matching over 8 bases. The V segment lost 5 bases and the J segment 3 bases; nucleotides outside the gene matches: 12. CDR1 and CDR2 (germline): SGHTA, FQGNSA. The CDR3 spans 16 residues. The CDR3: CASSPKDRARDYEQYF. The DNA of the CDR3 is TGTGCCAGCAGCCCAAAGGACAGGGCTCGTGACTACGAGCAGTACTTC.

V usage is TRBV7-8 and J usage is TRBJ2-7, with no clear D. CDR3 size: 13 residues. Trimming took 2 bases from V and 3 from J, leaving 8 bases between them. CDR1 is SGHVS and CDR2 is FQNEAQ in the germline V gene. This CDR3 is CASSLSPYYEQYF. The CDR3 nucleotides are TGTGCCAGCAGCTTATCCCCCTACTACGAGCAGTACTTC.

This sequence joins TRBV6-1 and TRBJ2-5, with D perhaps matching TRBD1 (6 bases). CDR3 length: 15 amino acids. V was cut by 3 bases and J by 1 base, with 12 bases left in between. Looked up from germline, CDR1 is MNHNS and CDR2 is SASEGT. The CDR3 region has the DNA TGTGCCAGCAGTGAGAGCAGGGGCCGCCAAGAGACCCAGTACTTC. Its protein is CASSESRGRQETQYF.

The chain is built from TRBV5-5 and TRBJ1-1; D is ambiguous. This CDR3 is built from 14 residues. Trimming left V 1 base short and J 4 bases short, with 11 bases between. CDR1 is SGHKS, CDR2 YYEKEE, per germline (reference sequence). Here the CDR3 reads CASSLLGESTEAFF. The CDR3 nucleotides read TGTGCCAGCAGCTTGCTCGGGGAAAGCACTGAAGCTTTCTTT.

The chain uses TRBV27 and TRBJ2-3; no clear D. Trimming took 1 base from V and 5 from J, leaving 7 bases between them. This CDR3 has 13 residues. In germline, CDR1 is MNHEY, CDR2 SMNVEV (reference sequence). This chain's CDR3 is CASSLWPIDTQYF. The CDR3 DNA reads as TGTGCCAGCAGTTTATGGCCGATAGATACGCAGTATTTT.

This chain connects TRBV6-5 to TRBJ1-1, with 8 bases matching TRBD1. Per the germline V gene, CDR1 is MNHEY and CDR2 is SVGAGI. This CDR3 has 16 residues. V shed 2 bases, J shed 3 bases, and the junction held 8 bases outside the gene matches. The DNA for the CDR3 is TGTGCCAGCAGTTACCGGGGACAGGTAGTTGACACTGAAGCTTTCTTT. It is translated as CASSYRGQVVDTEAFF.

V usage is TRBV4-2 and J usage is TRBJ2-1; 8 bases are a match to TRBD2. Trimming cost V 4 bases and J 6 bases; bases outside gene matches: 8. The CDR3 length is 15 residues. Germline-derived CDR1 and CDR2 are LGHNA and YNFKEQ. CDR3 nucleotide sequence: TGTGCCAGCAGCCTCGGTAGCGGGGCCGGCAATGAGCAGTTCTTC. It codes for CASSLGSGAGNEQFF.

The rearrangement uses TRBV5-1 and TRBJ2-7; 8 bases line up with TRBD1. V shed 4 bases, J shed 2 bases, and the junction held 8 bases outside the gene matches. The CDR3 runs to 15 residues. Germline loops: CDR1 SGHRS, CDR2 YFSETQ. The CDR3 DNA reads TGCGCCAGCAGCCCAGGGGGCGACTATCCCTACGAGCAGTACTTC. This gives the protein CASSPGGDYPYEQYF.

The table lists this clone with a count of one. This chain uses TRBV4-3 with TRBJ2-4, with D possibly matching TRBD1 (8 bases). Germline CDR1 and CDR2: LGHNA and YSLEER. The V gene lost 0 bases and the J gene lost 8 bases, with 14 bases spanning the gap. This CDR3 is built from 15 residues. The CDR3 nucleotides read TGCGCCAGCAGCCAAGATCGACAGGGGAGGGACATTCAGTACTTC. The encoded protein is CASSQDRQGRDIQYF.

The chain has TRBV19 and TRBJ2-1; the D gene is possibly TRBD2 (6 bases). The CDR3 contains 15 residues. Deletions cut 5 bases from V and 7 bases from J, with 18 bases between. Germline V gene sequence: CDR1 LNHDA, CDR2 SQIVND (reference sequence). As DNA, the CDR3 is TGTGCCAGTAGTGATGCGTCGGACTACTCGAATGAGCAGTTCTTC. It translates to CASSDASDYSNEQFF. Drawing the rest from reference TRBV19 and TRBJ2-1, the complete variable domain is DGGITQSPKYLFRKEGQNVTLSCEQNLNHDAMYWYRQDPGQGLRLIYYSQIVNDFQKGDIAEGYSVSREKKESFPLTVTSAQKNPTAFYLCASSDASDYSNEQFFGPGTRLTVL.

This chain links TRBV14 with TRBJ2-1; tentatively, D is TRBD1 (6 bases). CDR1 is SGHDN and CDR2 is FVKESK in the germline V gene. Trimming took 0 bases from V and 8 from J, leaving 11 bases between them. This CDR3 has 14 amino acids. CDR3 DNA: TGTGCCAGCAGCCAAGAACTACAGGGTTATGAGCAGTTCTTC. Translated, it gives CASSQELQGYEQFF.

The CDR3 DNA sequence: TGTGCCAGCAGTCCCTACTCGCGCCGGGACAGCTATCAGCCCCAGCATTTT. Translated, it gives CASSPYSRRDSYQPQHF. The rearrangement links TRBV27 to TRBJ1-5; the match to TRBD1 covers 7 bases. Germline lookup yields CDR1 MNHEY and CDR2 SMNVEV (reference sequence). V was clipped by 5 bases and J by 5 bases; unmatched bases: 15. This CDR3 contains 17 residues.

This rearrangement joins TRBV9 to TRBJ1-1, with 9 bases that match TRBD1. In germline, CDR1 is SGDLS, CDR2 YYNGEE. The length of the CDR3 is 15 residues. The V gene end was trimmed by 4 bases and the J gene end by 6 bases; junction bases not matched to a gene: 10. The CDR3 bases are TGTGCCAGCAGCCCCGGGGACAGGGTAGACGCTGAAGCTTTCTTT. It translates to CASSPGDRVDAEAFF.

The chain is built from TRBV7-8 and TRBJ1-1; a weak D match, TRBD1 (5 bases). The CDR3 totals 14 residues. Germline CDR1 SGHVS, CDR2 FQNEAQ. Trimming left V 3 bases short and J 5 bases short, with 13 bases between. The CDR3 DNA reads TGTGCCAGCAGCTTGCAGGGCAAGGGAACTGAAGCTTTCTTT. Translation gives CASSLQGKGTEAFF.

V and J are TRBV7-2 and TRBJ1-6; D remains ambiguous. V was cut by 3 bases and J by 2 bases, with 8 bases left in between. This CDR3 comprises 15 residues. The germline V gene has CDR1 SGHTA and CDR2 FQGNSA. CDR3 in amino acids: CASSFTETYNSPLHF. The CDR3 DNA follows: TGTGCCAGCAGCTTTACAGAAACCTATAATTCACCCCTCCACTTT.

This chain joins TRBV5-1 and TRBJ2-6; D remains ambiguous. CDR3 length equals 14 residues. Trimming cost V 0 bases and J 2 bases, with 3 bases left between them. From germline, CDR1 is SGHRS and CDR2 YFSETQ. The CDR3 sequence is CASSLGTGANVLTF. CDR3 bases: TGCGCCAGCAGCTTGGGTACTGGGGCCAACGTCCTGACTTTC.

About this clone: At one end the junction does not follow the germline gene, possibly because of a read error. V usage is TRBV5-8 and J usage is TRBJ2-7, with a tentative D call TRBD1 (6 bases). The CDR3 runs 12 residues. Germline V gene data show CDR1 as SGHTS and CDR2 as YDEGEE. CDR3 loop: CASSGATGLWDF. CDR3 coding DNA: TGTGCCAGCAGCGGAGCGACAGGCCTCTGGGACTTC.

J is TRBJ2-2 and V is TRBV5-1, with D perhaps TRBD1 (6 bases). In germline, CDR1 is SGHRS, CDR2 YFSETQ. CDR3 length equals 16 residues. Trimming took 4 bases from V and 5 from J, leaving 18 bases between them. The CDR3 sequence: CASSPYREVGTGELFF. As DNA, the CDR3 is TGCGCCAGCAGCCCGTACAGGGAAGTAGGGACCGGGGAGCTGTTTTTT.

The chain recombines TRBV19 with TRBJ1-1; TRBD1 aligns across 8 bases. This CDR3 is built from 18 residues. V shed 5 bases, J shed 4 bases, and the junction held 18 bases outside the gene matches. Germline V gene sequence: CDR1 LNHDA, CDR2 SQIVND (reference sequence). CDR3: CASSPASRGLIRGTEAFF. CDR3 sequence (DNA): TGTGCCAGTAGTCCCGCCTCCAGGGGGCTAATACGGGGCACTGAAGCTTTCTTT.

Only one count was recorded for this clone. The gene calls are TRBV9 and TRBJ1-2, with D perhaps matching TRBD1 (5 bases). Germline loops: CDR1 SGDLS, CDR2 YYNGEE. The CDR3 runs 16 residues. The germline V and J ends were trimmed by 3 bases and 0 bases, with 15 bases remaining between them. Here the CDR3 DNA reads TGTGCCAGCAGCGCGGGGGGGGGTCAAACTAACTATGGCTACACCTTC. This codes for CASSAGGGQTNYGYTF.

The CDR3 reads CASSLGLGEQYF. The CDR3 region has the DNA TGTGCCAGCTCACTAGGACTAGGCGAGCAGTACTTC. The chain uses TRBV18 and TRBJ2-7, with TRBD2 matching over 7 bases. This CDR3 contains 12 residues. The germline V gene encodes CDR1 KGHSH and CDR2 LQKENI. V gave up 4 bases and J gave up 6 bases; unmatched junction bases: 3.

V gene TRBV5-4 combines with J gene TRBJ2-7; a weak D match, TRBD2 (5 bases). Trimming removed 0 bases at V and 2 bases at J, with 6 bases between. The germline gives CDR1 SGHNT, CDR2 YYREEE (reference sequence). The CDR3 totals 13 residues. Here the CDR3 DNA reads TGTGCCAGCAGCTTGGGGGAGCCCTACGAGCAGTACTTC. This codes for CASSLGEPYEQYF.

This chain connects TRBV4-2 to TRBJ2-2; 8 bases map to TRBD2. Germline V CDR1 and CDR2: LGHNA, YNFKEQ. The junction had 10 bases not matched to a gene; V was cut back by 2 bases and J by 2 bases. The CDR3 runs 18 residues. The CDR3 is CASSQPGVLAENTGELFF. The CDR3, as DNA: TGTGCCAGCAGCCAACCAGGGGTACTAGCGGAAAACACCGGGGAGCTGTTTTTT.

This clone was seen just once. The chain employs TRBV6-5 and TRBJ1-5, with 7 bases fitting TRBD1. Germline V gives CDR1 MNHEY, CDR2 SVGAGI. The CDR3 sequence is 13 residues long. V shed 5 bases, J shed 7 bases, and the junction held 5 bases outside the gene matches. The chain's CDR3 is CASSQNRGQPQHF. CDR3 nucleotides: TGTGCCAGCAGTCAAAACAGGGGACAGCCCCAGCATTTT.

The rearrangement joins TRBV4-3 to TRBJ1-4; D remains unclear. Between the trimmed V and J ends, which lost 5 bases and 3 bases, there was a span of 13 bases. This CDR3 has 15 residues. CDR1 is LGHNA, CDR2 YSLEER, per germline. This CDR3 reads CASSELGAANEKLFF. The CDR3 nucleotides read TGCGCCAGCAGCGAACTGGGCGCTGCTAATGAAAAACTGTTTTTT.

The chain carries TRBV27 and TRBJ1-5; tentative D call: TRBD1 (5 bases). CDR3 length equals 15 residues. Germline V lookup: CDR1 MNHEY, CDR2 SMNVEV (reference sequence). V was clipped by 0 bases and J by 2 bases, with 8 bases between them. In DNA, the CDR3 is TGTGCCAGCAGTTTATCATGGGGGGGCAATCAGCCCCAGCATTTT. Amino acid sequence: CASSLSWGGNQPQHF.

This clone was seen once. The rearrangement links TRBV7-2 to TRBJ2-1; 12 nucleotides match TRBD2. The CDR3 covers 16 residues. Germline V gene sequence: CDR1 SGHTA, CDR2 FQGNSA. Trimming removed 1 base from V and 9 bases from J; junction bases left unmatched: 7. CDR3 coding DNA: TGTGCCAGCAGCTTAGAGCTAGCGGGGGGGCTTGCTGAGCAGTTCTTC. Amino acid sequence: CASSLELAGGLAEQFF.

With respect to this clone: The sample carries other DNA sequences with the same CDR3. The rearrangement links TRBV4-1 to TRBJ2-2, with unresolved D. CDR3 length: 15 residues. Between the trimmed V and J ends, which lost 1 base and 1 base, there was a span of 7 bases. Per germline, CDR1 MGHRA and CDR2 YSYEKL. The DNA for the CDR3 is TGCGCCAGCAGCCAAGGTCAGGTGAACACCGGGGAGCTGTTTTTT. The encoded protein is CASSQGQVNTGELFF.

The V and J genes are TRBV6-5 and TRBJ1-2, with a weak D call TRBD1 (6 bases). The CDR3 is made up of 13 amino acids. Trimming shortened V by 10 bases and J by 8 bases, and 20 bases separated the two germline ends. CDR1 MNHEY and CDR2 SVGAGI come from the germline V gene. The CDR3 region has the DNA TGTGCCACCCGAGGTCTGGGACACTGGGGCTACACCTTC. Translation: CATRGLGHWGYTF.

This clone was detected only a few times. The rearrangement links TRBV7-6 to TRBJ2-3, with no clear D. The length of the CDR3 is 13 residues. Germline lookup yields CDR1 SGHVS and CDR2 FNYEAQ. Trimming took off 1 base at V and 5 bases at J, with 7 bases between the two ends. CDR3 sequence reads: CASSLGRGDTQYF. CDR3 nucleotides: TGTGCCAGCAGCTTAGGCCGAGGAGATACGCAGTATTTT.